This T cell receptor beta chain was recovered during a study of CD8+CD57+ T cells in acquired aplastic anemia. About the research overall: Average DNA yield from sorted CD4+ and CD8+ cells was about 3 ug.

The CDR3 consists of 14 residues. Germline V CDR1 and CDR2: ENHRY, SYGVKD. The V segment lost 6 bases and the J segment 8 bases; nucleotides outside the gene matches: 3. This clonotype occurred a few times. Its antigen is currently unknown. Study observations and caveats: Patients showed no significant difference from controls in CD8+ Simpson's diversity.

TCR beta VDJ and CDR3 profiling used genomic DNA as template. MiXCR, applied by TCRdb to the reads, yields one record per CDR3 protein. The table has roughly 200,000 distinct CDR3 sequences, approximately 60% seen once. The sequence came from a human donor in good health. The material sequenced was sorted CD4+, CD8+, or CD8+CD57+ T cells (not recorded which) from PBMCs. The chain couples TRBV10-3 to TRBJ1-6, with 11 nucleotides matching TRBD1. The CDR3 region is CAISRGQGDSPLHF. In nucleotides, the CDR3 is TGTGCCATCAGCCGGGGACAGGGGGATTCACCCCTCCACTTT.